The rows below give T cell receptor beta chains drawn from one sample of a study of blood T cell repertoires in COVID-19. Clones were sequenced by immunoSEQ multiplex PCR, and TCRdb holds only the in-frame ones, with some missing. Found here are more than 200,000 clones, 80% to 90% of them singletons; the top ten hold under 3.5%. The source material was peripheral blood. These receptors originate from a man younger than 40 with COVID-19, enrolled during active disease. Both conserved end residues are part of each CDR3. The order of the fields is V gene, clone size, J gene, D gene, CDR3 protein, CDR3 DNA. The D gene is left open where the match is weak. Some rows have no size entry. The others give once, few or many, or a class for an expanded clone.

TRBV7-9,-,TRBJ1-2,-,CASSLRAGPNYGYTF,TGTGCCAGCAGCTTACGGGCAGGGCCTAACTATGGCTACACCTTC
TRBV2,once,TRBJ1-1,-,CASSETNTEAFF,TGTGCCAGCAGTGAAACAAACACTGAAGCTTTCTTT
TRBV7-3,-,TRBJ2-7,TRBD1,CASSLGGTGSYEQYF,TGTGCCAGCAGCTTAGGAGGGACAGGTTCGTACGAGCAGTACTTC
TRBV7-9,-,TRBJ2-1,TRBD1,CASSRRDRGFGNEQFF,TGTGCCAGCAGCCGCCGGGACAGGGGTTTCGGCAATGAGCAGTTCTTC
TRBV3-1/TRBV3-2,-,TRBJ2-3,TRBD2,CASSQARLAGYTDTQYF,TGTGCCAGCAGCCAAGCCCGACTAGCGGGATACACAGATACGCAGTATTTT
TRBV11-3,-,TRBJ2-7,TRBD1,CASSPRTGGADEQYF,TGTGCCAGCAGCCCCCGGACAGGGGGCGCCGACGAGCAGTACTTC
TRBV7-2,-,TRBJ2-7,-,CASSLARGQYEQYF,TGTGCCAGCAGCTTAGCGCGGGGGCAGTACGAGCAGTACTTC
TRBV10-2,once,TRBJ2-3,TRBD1,CASSGKQGTPADTQYF,TGCGCCAGCAGTGGAAAACAGGGGACCCCCGCAGATACGCAGTATTTT
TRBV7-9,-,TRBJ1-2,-,CASSEFTGYGYTF,TGTGCCAGCAGCGAATTCACAGGGTACGGCTACACCTTC
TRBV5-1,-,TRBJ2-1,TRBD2,CASSLYLAGGTADEQFF,TGCGCCAGCAGCTTGTATCTAGCGGGGGGCACGGCGGATGAGCAGTTCTTC
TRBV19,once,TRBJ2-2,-,CASNTIGGVGELFF,TGTGCCAGTAACACAATAGGGGGAGTCGGGGAGCTGTTTTTT
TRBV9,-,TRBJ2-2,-,CASSVSAPTGELFF,TGTGCCAGCAGCGTAAGCGCCCCCACCGGGGAGCTGTTTTTT
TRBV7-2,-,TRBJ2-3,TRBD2,CASSLVAGGQGDTQYF,TGTGCCAGCAGCTTAGTAGCGGGAGGGCAGGGAGATACGCAGTATTTT
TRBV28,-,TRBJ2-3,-,CASRGTIRDTQYF,TGTGCCAGCAGGGGTACCATCAGGGATACGCAGTATTTT
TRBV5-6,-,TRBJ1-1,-,CASSLLPGDTEAFF,TGTGCCAGCAGCCTCCTCCCCGGGGACACTGAAGCTTTCTTT
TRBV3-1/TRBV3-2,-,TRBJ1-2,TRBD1,CASSQIRDREYGYTF,TGTGCCAGCAGCCAGATACGGGACAGGGAATACGGCTACACCTTC
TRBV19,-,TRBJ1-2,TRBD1,CATLTGQDGYTF,TGTGCCACCCTAACCGGACAGGATGGCTACACCTTC
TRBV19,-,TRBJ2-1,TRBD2,CASSMGTPGLVNNEQFF,TGTGCCAGTAGTATGGGTACACCGGGACTAGTCAACAATGAGCAGTTCTTC
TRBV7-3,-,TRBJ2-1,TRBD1,CASSQDRGHNEQFF,TGTGCCAGCAGCCAGGACAGGGGGCACAATGAGCAGTTCTTC
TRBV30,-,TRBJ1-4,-,CAWGGGRGTNEKLFF,TGTGCCTGGGGGGGCGGGCGTGGAACTAATGAAAAACTGTTTTTT
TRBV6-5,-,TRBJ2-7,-,CASRARAEQYF,TGTGCCAGCAGAGCCAGGGCCGAGCAGTACTTC
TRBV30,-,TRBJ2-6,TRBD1,CAWITYRDRGPGANVLTF,TGTGCCTGGATTACCTACCGGGACAGGGGACCTGGGGCCAACGTCCTGACTTTC
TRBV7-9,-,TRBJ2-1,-,CASSATAYNEQFF,TGTGCCAGCAGCGCAACAGCCTACAATGAGCAGTTCTTC
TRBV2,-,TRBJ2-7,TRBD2,CASSLGLAGPFYPTYEQYF,TGTGCCAGCAGTCTAGGACTAGCGGGACCTTTCTATCCCACCTACGAGCAGTACTTC
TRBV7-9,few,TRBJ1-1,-,CASSLGGGWNTEAFF,TGTGCCAGCAGCTTAGGTGGCGGATGGAACACTGAAGCTTTCTTT
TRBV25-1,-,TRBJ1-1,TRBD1,CASSEGDRVVAEAFF,TGTGCCAGCAGTGAGGGAGACAGGGTCGTCGCTGAAGCTTTCTTT
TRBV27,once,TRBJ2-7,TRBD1,CASRQLGQGSYEQYF,TGTGCCAGCCGACAGTTGGGACAGGGTTCTTACGAGCAGTACTTC
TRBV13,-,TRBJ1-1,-,CASSPGGMNTEAFF,TGTGCCAGCAGCCCAGGTGGTATGAACACTGAAGCTTTCTTT
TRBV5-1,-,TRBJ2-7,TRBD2,CASSLGETSGAREQYF,TGCGCCAGCAGCTTGGGTGAGACTAGCGGGGCTCGCGAGCAGTACTTC
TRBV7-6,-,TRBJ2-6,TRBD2,CASSHFGGSSGANVLTF,TGTGCCAGCAGTCACTTCGGGGGGTCCTCTGGGGCCAACGTCCTGACTTTC